These 10 T cell receptor beta chains originate from one sample sequenced in a study of blood T cell repertoires in COVID-19 (dated by TCRdb to the early 2020s). To prepare the library, the immunoSEQ multiplex PCR assay was applied. What TCRdb holds here is the immuneACCESS table cut down to in-frame rearrangements. Part of the clones is not present; checked against another copy, under half of the missing clones reflect an unresolved V gene, and the others are unexplained. This sample comprises a few hundred thousand clones, about 85% of them detected only once. The top ten clones comprise around 3% of the sample. The specimen sequenced was PBMCs or T cells enriched from blood (not recorded which). The origin of the receptors is a woman between 45 and 65 years old who had recovered from COVID-19.

The CDR3 loop is CASSSIAFEQYF. CDR3 bases: TGTGCCAGCAGTTCAATAGCGTTTGAGCAGTACTTC. The chain carries TRBV2 and TRBJ2-7; possible D gene TRBD2, 5 bases. Germline V gene sequence: CDR1 SNHLY, CDR2 FYNNEI. This CDR3 is built from 12 residues. V was shortened by 5 bases and J by 7 bases, with 12 bases between the two germline ends. Together with reference TRBV2 and TRBJ2-7, the CDR3 gives the full variable domain: EPEVTQTPSHQVTQMGQEVILRCVPISNHLYFYWYRQILGQKVEFLVSFYNNEISEKSEIFDDQFSVERPDGSNFTLKIRSTKLEDSAMYFCASSSIAFEQYFGPGTRLTVT.

This clone was found once. The V and J genes are TRBV7-6 and TRBJ2-1; 7 bases line up with TRBD1. Germline loops: CDR1 SGHVS, CDR2 FNYEAQ. The CDR3 is 11 amino acids. V lost 5 bases and J lost 16; bases outside the gene matches: 8. The CDR3 region has the DNA TGTGCCAGCAGCCCTGGACAGGTGATTTTCTTC. This codes for CASSPGQVIFF.

V gene TRBV4-3 combines with J gene TRBJ1-2; D call uncertain. Germline V gene lookup returns CDR1 LGHNA and CDR2 YSLEER. Trimming took off 1 base at V and 2 bases at J, with 8 bases between the two ends. The CDR3 spans 14 residues. The CDR3 DNA reads as TGCGCCAGCAGCCAAGGGGCGAACAACTATGGCTACACCTTC. Protein sequence: CASSQGANNYGYTF.

The genes are TRBV6-6 and TRBJ2-2; 11 positions agree with TRBD1. This CDR3 contains 15 residues. Trimming at V came to 6 bases and at J to 6 bases, leaving 6 bases not matched to a gene. CDR1 and CDR2 (germline): MNHNY, SVGAGI (reference sequence). DNA for the CDR3: TGTGCCAGCAGAATGGACAGGGGGCGAGCCGGGGAGCTGTTTTTT. Translating it yields CASRMDRGRAGELFF.

In the case of this clone: Other DNA sequences in the sample encode the same CDR3. The V and J genes are TRBV30 and TRBJ2-7, with 8 positions matching TRBD1. V shed 2 bases and J 4 bases; nucleotides not matched to a gene: 1. The CDR3 runs 12 residues. Germline CDR1 is GTSNPN and CDR2 is SVGIG (reference sequence). The CDR3 DNA reads as TGTGCCTGGAGTAGACAGGGGTACGAGCAGTACTTC. Its translation: CAWSRQGYEQYF.

The chain employs TRBV19 and TRBJ1-5, with 10 bases that match TRBD1. The CDR3 spans 16 residues. The trim removed 4 bases at V and 6 bases at J, leaving 9 bases unmatched. Germline V CDR1 and CDR2: LNHDA, SQIVND (reference sequence). The CDR3 region has the DNA TGTGCCAGTAGTACAAGGGACAGGGGATCGCCTCAGCCCCAGCATTTT. Translated: CASSTRDRGSPQPQHF. Supplemented by reference TRBV19 and TRBJ1-5, the full variable domain reads DGGITQSPKYLFRKEGQNVTLSCEQNLNHDAMYWYRQDPGQGLRLIYYSQIVNDFQKGDIAEGYSVSREKKESFPLTVTSAQKNPTAFYLCASSTRDRGSPQPQHFGDGTRLSIL.

As to this clone: A read error may account for a junction end that differs from germline. The rearrangement uses TRBV18 and TRBJ1-2, with D tentatively TRBD1 (6 bases). The germline V gene has CDR1 KGHSH and CDR2 LQKENI. The CDR3 is 16 residues long. The CDR3 region is CASSPLPDRSEGGYTF. The DNA of the CDR3 is TGTGCCAGCTCGCCACTGCCAGACAGGTCTGAGGGTGGCTACACCTTC.

This chain links TRBV6-2 or TRBV6-3 with TRBJ2-1; 16 nucleotides match TRBD2. CDR3 length: 20 amino acids. Germline values: CDR1 MNHEY, CDR2 SVGEGT. With 2 bases clipped from V and 9 bases from J, the junction kept 16 bases outside the gene matches. The DNA for the CDR3 is TGTGCCAGCAGTTACCAGGGGACTAGCGGGAGGGCCAGGACTAGAAGTGAGCAGTTCTTC. It is translated as CASSYQGTSGRARTRSEQFF.

The chain links TRBV20-1 to TRBJ2-7, with unresolved D. Looked up from germline, CDR1 is DFQATT and CDR2 is SNEGSKA (reference sequence). CDR3 length equals 14 residues. V was clipped by 3 bases and J by 0 bases, with 12 bases between them. CDR3 region: CSASMYSRSYEQYF. CDR3 bases: TGCAGTGCTAGTATGTATAGCCGCTCCTACGAGCAGTACTTC.

The rearrangement links TRBV7-2 to TRBJ2-7; D perhaps matches TRBD2 (5 bases). Trimming cost V 0 bases and J 5 bases, with 11 bases left between them. This CDR3 is 14 amino acids long. From germline, CDR1 is SGHTA and CDR2 FQGNSA. The CDR3 sequence: CASSLALYGDEQYF. The CDR3 coding sequence is TGTGCCAGCAGCTTAGCCCTTTACGGGGACGAGCAGTACTTC.